One sample yielded the 4 T cell receptor beta chains listed below, sequenced in a study of blood T cell repertoires in COVID-19. Using immunoSEQ multiplex PCR, the repertoire was profiled, and TCRdb retains in-frame clones only, with some absent. Of fewer than 25,000 clones detected, around nine tenths appear once; the ten largest clones hold about 8%. What was sequenced was peripheral blood. The receptors come from a human donor in a cohort sampled during active COVID-19.

The chain carries TRBV20-1 and TRBJ2-3; maybe TRBD2 (6 bases). The CDR3 contains 11 residues. In germline, CDR1 is DFQATT, CDR2 SNEGSKA (reference sequence). The V and J ends lost 5 bases and 5 bases respectively, with 8 bases between them. The CDR3 here is CSAGGKDTQYF. In DNA form, the CDR3 reads TGCAGTGCTGGGGGGAAAGATACGCAGTATTTT.

This clone was counted only a few times. The gene calls are TRBV5-4 and TRBJ1-5; 10 bases are a match to TRBD1. Germline V gene lookup returns CDR1 SGHNT and CDR2 YYREEE (reference sequence). The CDR3 runs 15 residues. V was clipped by 4 bases and J by 1 base; unmatched bases: 2. The CDR3 loop is CASSEGQGSNQPQHF. As DNA, the CDR3 is TGTGCCAGCAGCGAGGGACAGGGGAGCAATCAGCCCCAGCATTTT. Complete variable domain (other parts from reference TRBV5-4 and TRBJ1-5): ETGVTQSPTHLIKTRGQQVTLRCSSQSGHNTVSWYQQALGQGPQFIFQYYREEENGRGNFPPRFSGLQFPNYSSELNVNALELDDSALYLCASSEGQGSNQPQHFGDGTRLSIL.

The V gene is TRBV18, the J gene TRBJ1-2, with D tentatively TRBD1 (5 bases). The V end was cut by 5 bases, the J end by 1 base, with 11 bases between. This CDR3 contains 14 residues. Looked up from germline, CDR1 is KGHSH and CDR2 is LQKENI. DNA of the CDR3: TGTGCCAGCTCAACCCTCGGGGGTAACTATGGCTACACCTTC. This translates into CASSTLGGNYGYTF. Combining the CDR3 with reference TRBV18 and TRBJ1-2 gives the whole variable domain NAGVMQNPRHLVRRRGQEARLRCSPMKGHSHVYWYRQLPEEGLKFMVYLQKENIIDESGMPKERFSAEFPKEGPSILRIQQVVRGDSAAYFCASSTLGGNYGYTFGSGTRLTVV.

The chain combines TRBV6-5 with TRBJ1-5, with 10 positions matching TRBD1. The V gene's germline CDR1 is MNHEY and CDR2 SVGAGI. V was pared by 6 bases and J by 4 bases, with 6 bases of the junction left unmatched. This CDR3 contains 15 residues. CDR3 protein: CASRSGQGDNQPQHF. The CDR3 coding sequence is TGTGCCAGCAGATCTGGACAGGGGGATAATCAGCCCCAGCATTTT.